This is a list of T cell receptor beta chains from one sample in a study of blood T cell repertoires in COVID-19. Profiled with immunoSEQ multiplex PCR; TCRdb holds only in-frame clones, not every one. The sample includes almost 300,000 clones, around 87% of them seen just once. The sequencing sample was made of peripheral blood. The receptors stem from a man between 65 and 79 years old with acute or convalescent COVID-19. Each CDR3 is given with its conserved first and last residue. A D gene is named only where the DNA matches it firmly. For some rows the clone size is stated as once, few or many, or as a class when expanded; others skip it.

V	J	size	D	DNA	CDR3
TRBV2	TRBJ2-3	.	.	TGTGCCAGCAGTCGGAGCGCAGATACGCAGTATTTT	CASSRSADTQYF
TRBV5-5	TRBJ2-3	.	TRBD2	TGTGCCAGCAGCTTGGGACTAGCGGACCCATACACAGATACGCAGTATTTT	CASSLGLADPYTDTQYF
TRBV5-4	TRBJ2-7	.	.	TGTGCCAGCAGCTCTGACAGCTCCTACGAGCAGTACTTC	CASSSDSSYEQYF
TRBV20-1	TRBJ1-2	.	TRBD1	TGCAGTGCTAGTCGCCGGGACAGGGGGCCCTGGTATGGCTACACCTTC	CSASRRDRGPWYGYTF
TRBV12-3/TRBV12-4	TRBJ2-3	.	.	TGTGCCAGCACCCCAGGGTATACGCAGTATTTT	CASTPGYTQYF
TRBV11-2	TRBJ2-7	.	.	TGTGCCAGCAGCTTAGGGTCTTCCAGCTCCTACGAGCAGTACTTC	CASSLGSSSSYEQYF
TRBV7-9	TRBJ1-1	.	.	TGTGCCAGCGATCGAGTGAACACTGAAGCTTTCTTT	CASDRVNTEAFF
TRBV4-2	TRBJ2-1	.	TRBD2	TGTGCCAGCAGCCAAGAGATAGCGGGAGCCCCCTACAATGAGCAGTTCTTC	CASSQEIAGAPYNEQFF
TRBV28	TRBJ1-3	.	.	TGTGCCAGCGTATCCTGGCCCAGCGTCTCTGGAAACACCATATATTTT	CASVSWPSVSGNTIYF
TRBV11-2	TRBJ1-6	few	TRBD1	TGTGCCAGCAGCTTAGAAAGTTGGACAGGGCCAAATTCACCCCTCCACTTT	CASSLESWTGPNSPLHF